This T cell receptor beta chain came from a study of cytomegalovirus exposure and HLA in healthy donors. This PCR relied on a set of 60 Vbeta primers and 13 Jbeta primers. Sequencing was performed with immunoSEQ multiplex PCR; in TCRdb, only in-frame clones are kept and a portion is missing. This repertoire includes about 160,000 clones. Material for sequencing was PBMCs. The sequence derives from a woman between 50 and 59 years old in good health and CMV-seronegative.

Written as DNA, the CDR3 is TGTGCCAGTAGTTCGGACTGGAACACTGAAGCTTTCTTT. Translation: CASSSDWNTEAFF. The genes are TRBV19 and TRBJ1-1; D not certain. Germline CDR1 LNHDA, CDR2 SQIVND (reference sequence). This CDR3 region has 13 residues. Trimming took off 5 bases at V and 1 base at J, with 8 bases between the two ends. Full variable domain (remainder filled in from reference TRBV19 and TRBJ1-1): DGGITQSPKYLFRKEGQNVTLSCEQNLNHDAMYWYRQDPGQGLRLIYYSQIVNDFQKGDIAEGYSVSREKKESFPLTVTSAQKNPTAFYLCASSSDWNTEAFFGQGTRLTVV.